These 15 T cell receptor beta chains were all obtained from the same sample, sequenced in a study of T-cell memory formation after mild COVID-19. One entry per CDR3 protein results from TCRdb running MiXCR on the 5' RACE reads. The sample records 65,000 to 90,000 distinct CDR3 sequences, 9.5% to 15% being singletons. Sample: PBMCs or a T cell subset sorted from them (not recorded which). The receptors derive from a man aged 18 to 30 who had mild COVID-19 (a few samples of this study predate the infection). Cell type and time point are not known.

The V and J genes are TRBV7-8 and TRBJ2-1; TRBD2 matches at 12 bases. The germline CDR1 and CDR2 sequences are SGHVS and FQNEAQ. Trimming at V came to 0 bases and at J to 8 bases, leaving 8 bases not matched to a gene. The CDR3 is 17 residues long. CDR3 protein: CASSLAASGGARDEQFF. The CDR3 coding sequence is TGTGCCAGCAGCTTAGCGGCTAGCGGGGGGGCCAGGGATGAGCAGTTCTTC.

The V call is TRBV6-4, the J call TRBJ1-2; D is unclear. The ends were cut back, 5 bases at V and 6 bases at J, with 16 bases in the middle. This CDR3 contains 14 residues. From germline, CDR1 is MRHNA and CDR2 SNTAGT. In DNA, the CDR3 is TGTGCCAGCAGTCCCGGGTCCCCGGAGGATGGCTACACCTTC. Translation: CASSPGSPEDGYTF.

This clonotype came up a few times. This chain links TRBV4-2 with TRBJ2-5; possibly TRBD1 for D (5 bases). CDR3 length: 12 residues. Trimming took 2 bases from V and 4 from J, leaving 5 bases between them. Germline V gives CDR1 LGHNA, CDR2 YNFKEQ. The CDR3 DNA reads TGTGCCAGCAGCCAAAGGGGAGAGACCCAGTACTTC. It yields the protein CASSQRGETQYF.

This clonotype was found a few times. The J gene is TRBJ1-2, the V gene TRBV4-3; D remains unclear. Germline CDR1 LGHNA, CDR2 YSLEER. V lost 8 bases to trimming and J lost 4 bases, with 26 bases between them. The CDR3 has 17 residues. CDR3 sequence reads: CASRPGTTGSLRYGYTF. DNA for the CDR3: TGCGCCAGCCGACCCGGTACCACGGGGTCGCTTCGCTATGGCTACACCTTC.

This clonotype came up a few times. At one end, the junction sequence differs from germline, possibly due to a read error. The chain carries TRBV20-1 and TRBJ1-2, with TRBD1 matching 7 bases. The germline CDR1 and CDR2 sequences are DFQATT and SNEGSKA (reference sequence). The CDR3 runs to 12 residues. The CDR3 reads CSARGQGALFAF. CDR3 coding DNA: TGCAGTGCTAGAGGACAGGGAGCCCTTTTCGCCTTC.

This chain connects TRBV11-2 to TRBJ1-2; no reliable D call. The ends were cut back, 3 bases at V and 8 bases at J, with 10 bases in the middle. Germline V lookup: CDR1 SGHAT, CDR2 FQNNGV. The length of the CDR3 is 12 residues. The CDR3 loop is CASSFGPEGYTF. The CDR3 DNA is TGTGCCAGCAGCTTCGGGCCAGAGGGCTACACCTTC.

This clonotype was detected ten times or more. V is TRBV7-3 and J is TRBJ2-2; 9 positions agree with TRBD2. The CDR3 has 14 residues. Germline values: CDR1 SGHTA, CDR2 FQGTGA. V trimming: 5 bases; J trimming: 8 bases; junction bases outside the gene matches: 6. The CDR3 sequence: CASSTGLASGELFF. CDR3 in DNA: TGTGCCAGCAGCACGGGACTAGCCTCTGGGGAGCTGTTTTTT.

This clonotype was counted ten times or more. V gene TRBV20-1 combines with J gene TRBJ2-1, with D uncertain. This CDR3 is 15 amino acids long. Germline CDR1 and CDR2: DFQATT and SNEGSKA (reference sequence). V was clipped by 6 bases and J by 9 bases, with 24 bases between them. This CDR3 is CSAPPDRDHTTEQFF. CDR3 DNA: TGCAGTGCCCCCCCGGATAGGGATCACACCACTGAGCAGTTCTTC.

This clonotype was seen a handful of times. V is TRBV20-1 and J is TRBJ1-4, with a weak D call TRBD1 (6 bases). CDR1 is DFQATT and CDR2 is SNEGSKA in the germline V gene (reference sequence). The CDR3 is 20 amino acids. Trimming stripped 5 bases from V and 4 bases from J, with 32 bases between. Here the CDR3 reads CSARTIRVGGPDQNNEKLFF. The CDR3 DNA is TGCAGTGCTCGCACTATCAGGGTAGGGGGACCCGATCAAAATAATGAAAAACTGTTTTTT.

The V gene is TRBV12-3 or TRBV12-4, the J gene TRBJ2-3; no firm D call. Trimming shortened V by 5 bases and J by 1 base, and 7 bases separated the two germline ends. This CDR3 is 13 amino acids long. CDR3 in amino acids: CASSAVGTDTQYF. The CDR3, as DNA: TGTGCCAGCAGTGCCGTCGGCACAGATACGCAGTATTTT.

This clonotype was recorded at least ten times. V is TRBV7-9 and J is TRBJ2-7; TRBD1 or TRBD2 may be the D gene (5 bases each). The CDR3 has 15 amino acids. Germline assignment: CDR1 SEHNR and CDR2 FQNEAQ (reference sequence). V gave up 1 base and J gave up 2 bases, with 12 bases separating them. In nucleotides, the CDR3 is TGTGCCAGCAGCTTAGAGGTTGGGGGAACCTACGAGCAGTACTTC. The encoded protein is CASSLEVGGTYEQYF.

The chain links TRBV5-1 to TRBJ1-2, with 7 bases fitting TRBD1. Trimming at V came to 2 bases and at J to 5 bases, leaving 6 bases not matched to a gene. CDR1 and CDR2 (germline): SGHRS, YFSETQ. This CDR3 contains 14 residues. This chain's CDR3 is CASSFGRGLYGYTF. The CDR3 DNA sequence: TGCGCCAGCAGCTTCGGCAGGGGGTTGTATGGCTACACCTTC. Using reference TRBV5-1 and TRBJ1-2 for the parts outside the CDR3, the full variable domain is KAGVTQTPRYLIKTRGQQVTLSCSPISGHRSVSWYQQTPGQGLQFLFEYFSETQRNKGNFPGRFSGRQFSNSRSEMNVSTLELGDSALYLCASSFGRGLYGYTFGSGTRLTVV.

The sample holds a few counts of this clonotype. The chain couples TRBV5-1 to TRBJ2-6; tentatively, D is TRBD2 (5 bases). The CDR3 covers 18 residues. V was shortened by 1 base and J by 0 bases, with 14 bases between the two germline ends. The V gene's germline CDR1 is SGHRS and CDR2 YFSETQ. As DNA, the CDR3 is TGCGCCAGCAGCTTGATAGGGAGATCTATCTCTGGGGCCAACGTCCTGACTTTC. Translation: CASSLIGRSISGANVLTF. The full variable domain, with the rest looked up from reference TRBV5-1 and TRBJ2-6, is KAGVTQTPRYLIKTRGQQVTLSCSPISGHRSVSWYQQTPGQGLQFLFEYFSETQRNKGNFPGRFSGRQFSNSRSEMNVSTLELGDSALYLCASSLIGRSISGANVLTFGAGSRLTVL.

The V and J genes are TRBV6-5 and TRBJ1-6; 7 bases agree with TRBD1. The trim removed 0 bases at V and 10 bases at J, leaving 3 bases unmatched. There are 14 residues in the CDR3. CDR1 is MNHEY and CDR2 is SVGAGI in the germline V gene. This CDR3 is CASSYSGTESPLHF. The CDR3 coding sequence is TGTGCCAGCAGTTACTCAGGGACAGAGTCACCCCTCCACTTT.

V and J are TRBV7-6 and TRBJ2-2; TRBD1 might be the D (7 bases). V was shortened by 3 bases and J by 1 base, with 15 bases between the two germline ends. Germline V gene data show CDR1 as SGHVS and CDR2 as FNYEAQ. The CDR3 is 17 amino acids. The CDR3 here is CASSFLPGGQNTGELFF. CDR3 in DNA: TGTGCCAGCAGCTTCCTTCCAGGGGGGCAGAACACCGGGGAGCTGTTTTTT.